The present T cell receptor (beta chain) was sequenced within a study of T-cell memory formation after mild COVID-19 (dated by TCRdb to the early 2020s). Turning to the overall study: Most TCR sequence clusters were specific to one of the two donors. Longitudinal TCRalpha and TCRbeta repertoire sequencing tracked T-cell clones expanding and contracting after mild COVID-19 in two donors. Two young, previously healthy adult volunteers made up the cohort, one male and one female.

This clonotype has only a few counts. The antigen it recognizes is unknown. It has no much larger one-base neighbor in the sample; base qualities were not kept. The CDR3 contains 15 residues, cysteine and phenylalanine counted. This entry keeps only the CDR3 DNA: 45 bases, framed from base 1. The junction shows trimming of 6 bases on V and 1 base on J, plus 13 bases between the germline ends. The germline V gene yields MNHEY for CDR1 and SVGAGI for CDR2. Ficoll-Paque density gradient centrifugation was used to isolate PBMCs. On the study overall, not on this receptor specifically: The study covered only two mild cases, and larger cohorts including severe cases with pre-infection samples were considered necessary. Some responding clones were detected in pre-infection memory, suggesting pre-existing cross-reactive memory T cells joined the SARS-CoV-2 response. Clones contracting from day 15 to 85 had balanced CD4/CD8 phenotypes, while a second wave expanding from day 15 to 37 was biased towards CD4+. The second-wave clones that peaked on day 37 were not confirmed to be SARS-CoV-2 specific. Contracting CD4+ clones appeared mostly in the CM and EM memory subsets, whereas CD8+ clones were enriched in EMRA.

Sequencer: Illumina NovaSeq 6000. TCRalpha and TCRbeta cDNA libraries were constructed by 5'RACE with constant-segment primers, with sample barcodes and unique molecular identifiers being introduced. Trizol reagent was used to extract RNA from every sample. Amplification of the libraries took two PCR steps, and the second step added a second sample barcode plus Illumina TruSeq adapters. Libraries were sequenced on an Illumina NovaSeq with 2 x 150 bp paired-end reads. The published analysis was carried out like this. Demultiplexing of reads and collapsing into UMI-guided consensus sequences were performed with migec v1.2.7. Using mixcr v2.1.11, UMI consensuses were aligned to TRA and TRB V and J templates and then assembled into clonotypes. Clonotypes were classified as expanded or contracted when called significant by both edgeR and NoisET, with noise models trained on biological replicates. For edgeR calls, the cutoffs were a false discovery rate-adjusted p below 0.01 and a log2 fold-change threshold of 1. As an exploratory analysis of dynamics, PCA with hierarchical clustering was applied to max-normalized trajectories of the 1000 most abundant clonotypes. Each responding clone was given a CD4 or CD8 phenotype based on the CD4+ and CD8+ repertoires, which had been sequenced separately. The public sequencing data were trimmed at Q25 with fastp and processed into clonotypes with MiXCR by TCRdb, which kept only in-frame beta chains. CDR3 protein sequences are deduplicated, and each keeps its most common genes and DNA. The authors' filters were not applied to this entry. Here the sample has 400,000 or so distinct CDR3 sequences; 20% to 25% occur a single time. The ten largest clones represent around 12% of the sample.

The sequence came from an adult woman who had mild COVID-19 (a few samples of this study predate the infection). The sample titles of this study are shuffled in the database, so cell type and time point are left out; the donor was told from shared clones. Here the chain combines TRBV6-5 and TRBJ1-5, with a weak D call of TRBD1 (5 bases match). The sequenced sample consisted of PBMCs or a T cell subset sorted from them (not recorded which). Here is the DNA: TGTGCCAGCAGGGGGGATTTGAGGAGCAATCAGCCCCAGCATTTT. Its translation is CASRGDLRSNQPQHF.